The present TCR beta chain was sequenced within a study of early T cells in non-severe SARS-CoV-2 infection. As for the study in general: The study sequenced bulk RNA from unsorted whole blood, with chains unpaired.

The trim removed 1 base at V and 4 bases at J, leaving 3 bases unmatched. This CDR3 spans 15 amino acids. Germline CDR1 reads SGHVS; CDR2 reads FQNEAQ. Unique molecular identifier tags were affixed to discrete cDNA molecules. Using its own MiXCR run on the 5' RACE reads, TCRdb lists one record per CDR3 protein. The table has roughly 80,000 distinct CDR3 sequences, 15% to 17% seen once. Regarding this clonotype: Its specificity is unknown. No conserved phenylalanine or tryptophan ends this CDR3, so it is likely a read error.

Broader study findings: Missing private and CD4 specificities, VDJdb matching favored anti-spike CD8 responses.

This chain connects TRBV7-8 to TRBJ1-2; 10 bases fit TRBD1. Input material: whole blood. The TCR originated in an adult who was a healthcare worker with PCR-confirmed SARS-CoV-2 infection or an uninfected control (not recorded which). This CDR3 is CASSLGQGAAYGYTL. DNA of the CDR3: TGTGCCAGCAGCTTAGGACAGGGGGCGGCCTATGGCTACACCCTC.